This TCR beta chain was sequenced for a study of post-analysis software for immune sequencing data. Study context: Several disease courses (relapsing-remitting, secondary progressive and progressive-relapsing) of multiple sclerosis were included. Study-wide findings and caveats: The five TRBV segments detected at higher frequency in patients than in controls included TRBV5-6, TRBV5-1 and TRBV20-1.

The TCR beta cDNA libraries carried unique molecular identifiers. TCRdb independently ran MiXCR on the PCR reads; one entry per CDR3 protein. The sample holds 600,000 to 700,000 distinct CDR3 sequences, 55% to 60% seen once. The V gene's germline CDR1 is SQVTM and CDR2 ANQGSEA. The CDR3 runs to 15 residues. V lost 6 bases to trimming and J lost 5 bases, with 19 bases between them. As regards this clonotype: What it recognizes is unknown.

The specimen sequenced was blood. The receptor was isolated from a girl aged 2 to 9 with multiple sclerosis. The chain is built from TRBV29-1 and TRBJ2-2, with D perhaps matching TRBD2 (5 bases). CDR3 protein: CSVESPRVGTGELFF. CDR3 DNA: TGCAGCGTCGAAAGCCCGAGGGTTGGAACCGGGGAGCTGTTTTTT.